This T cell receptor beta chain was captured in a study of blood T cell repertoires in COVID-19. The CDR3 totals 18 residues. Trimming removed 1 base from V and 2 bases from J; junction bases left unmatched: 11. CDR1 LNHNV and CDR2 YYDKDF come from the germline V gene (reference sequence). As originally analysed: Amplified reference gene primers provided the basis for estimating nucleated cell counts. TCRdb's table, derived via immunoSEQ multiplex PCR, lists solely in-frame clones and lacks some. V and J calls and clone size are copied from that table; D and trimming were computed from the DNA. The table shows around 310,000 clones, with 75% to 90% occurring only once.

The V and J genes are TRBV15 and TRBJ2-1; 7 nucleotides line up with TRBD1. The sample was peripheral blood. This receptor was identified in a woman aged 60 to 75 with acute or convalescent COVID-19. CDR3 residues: CATSRGFWGTETYNEQFF. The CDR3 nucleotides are TGTGCCACCAGCAGAGGTTTTTGGGGGACAGAGACCTACAATGAGCAGTTCTTC.